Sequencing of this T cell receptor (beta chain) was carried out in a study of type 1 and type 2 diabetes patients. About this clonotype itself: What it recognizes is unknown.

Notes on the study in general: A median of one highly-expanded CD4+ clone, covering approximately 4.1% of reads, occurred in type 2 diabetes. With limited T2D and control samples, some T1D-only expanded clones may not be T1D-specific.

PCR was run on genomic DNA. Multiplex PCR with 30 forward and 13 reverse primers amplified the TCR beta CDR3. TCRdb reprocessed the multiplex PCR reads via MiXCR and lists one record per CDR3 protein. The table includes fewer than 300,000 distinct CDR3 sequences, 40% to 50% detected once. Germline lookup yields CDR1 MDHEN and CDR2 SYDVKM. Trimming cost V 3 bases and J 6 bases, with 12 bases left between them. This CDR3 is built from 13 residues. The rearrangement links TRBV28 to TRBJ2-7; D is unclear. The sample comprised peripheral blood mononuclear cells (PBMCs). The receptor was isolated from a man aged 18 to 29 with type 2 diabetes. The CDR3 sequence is CASSLAGAIEQYF. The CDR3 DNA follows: TGTGCCAGCAGTTTGGCCGGTGCAATCGAGCAGTACTTC.